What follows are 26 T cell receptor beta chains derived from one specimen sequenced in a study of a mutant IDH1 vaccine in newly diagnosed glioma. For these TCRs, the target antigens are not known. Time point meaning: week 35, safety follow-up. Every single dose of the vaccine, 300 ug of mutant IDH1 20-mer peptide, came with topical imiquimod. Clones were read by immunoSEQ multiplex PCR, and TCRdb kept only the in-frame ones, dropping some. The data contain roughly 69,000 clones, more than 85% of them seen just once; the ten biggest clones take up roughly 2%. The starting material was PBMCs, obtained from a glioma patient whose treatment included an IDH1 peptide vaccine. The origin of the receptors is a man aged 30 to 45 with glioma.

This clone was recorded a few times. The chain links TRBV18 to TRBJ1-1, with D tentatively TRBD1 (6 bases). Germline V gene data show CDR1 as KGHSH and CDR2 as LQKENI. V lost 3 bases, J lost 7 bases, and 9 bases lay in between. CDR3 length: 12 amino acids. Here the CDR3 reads CASSPGHLEAFF. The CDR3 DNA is TGTGCCAGCTCACCGGGACACCTTGAAGCTTTCTTT.

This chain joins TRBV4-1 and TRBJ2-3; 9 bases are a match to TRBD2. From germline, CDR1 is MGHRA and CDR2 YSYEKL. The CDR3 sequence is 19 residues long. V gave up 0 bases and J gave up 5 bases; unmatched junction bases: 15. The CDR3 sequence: CASSQDFLFQRGDRDTQYF. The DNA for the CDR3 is TGCGCCAGCAGCCAAGATTTCCTGTTCCAGCGGGGGGATAGAGATACGCAGTATTTT.

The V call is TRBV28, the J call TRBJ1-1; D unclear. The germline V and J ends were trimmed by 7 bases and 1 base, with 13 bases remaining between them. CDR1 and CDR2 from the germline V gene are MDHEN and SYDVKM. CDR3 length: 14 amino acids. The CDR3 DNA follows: TGTGCCAGCACTACTGAGGCGTCGAACACTGAAGCTTTCTTT. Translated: CASTTEASNTEAFF.

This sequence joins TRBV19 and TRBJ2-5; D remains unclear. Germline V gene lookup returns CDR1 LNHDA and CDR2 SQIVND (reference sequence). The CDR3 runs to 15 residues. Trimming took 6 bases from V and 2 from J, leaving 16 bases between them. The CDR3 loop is CASSLQVGNQETQYF. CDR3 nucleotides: TGTGCCAGTAGCCTCCAGGTAGGAAATCAAGAGACCCAGTACTTC.

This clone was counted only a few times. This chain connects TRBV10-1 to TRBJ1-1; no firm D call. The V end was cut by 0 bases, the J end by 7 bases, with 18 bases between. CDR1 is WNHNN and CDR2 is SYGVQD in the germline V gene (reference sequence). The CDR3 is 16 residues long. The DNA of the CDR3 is TGCGCCAGCAGTGAGTCGTTTAATGGGCAGGCGGGTGAAGCTTTCTTT. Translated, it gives CASSESFNGQAGEAFF.

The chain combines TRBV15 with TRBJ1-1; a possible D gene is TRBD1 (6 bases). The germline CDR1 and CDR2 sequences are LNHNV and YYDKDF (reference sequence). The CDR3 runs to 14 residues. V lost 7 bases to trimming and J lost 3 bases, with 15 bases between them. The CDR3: CATTPDRYDTEAFF. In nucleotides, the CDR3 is TGTGCCACCACCCCGGACAGATACGACACTGAAGCTTTCTTT.

The CDR3, as DNA: TGCGCCAGCAGCCAACAGGCCATCAGGGTTTCTGGCAATCAGCCCCAGCATTTT. This codes for CASSQQAIRVSGNQPQHF. V usage is TRBV4-1 and J usage is TRBJ1-5; D may be TRBD1 (5 bases). The V and J ends lost 2 bases and 2 bases respectively, with 19 bases between them. The CDR3 length is 18 residues. Germline CDR1 reads MGHRA; CDR2 reads YSYEKL.

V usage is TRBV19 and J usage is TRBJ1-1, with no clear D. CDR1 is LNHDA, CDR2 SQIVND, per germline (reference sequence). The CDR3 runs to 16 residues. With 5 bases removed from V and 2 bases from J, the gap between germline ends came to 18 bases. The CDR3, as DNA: TGTGCCAGTAGTGTTTTTTTGCGGTGGGGAAACACTGAAGCTTTCTTT. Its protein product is CASSVFLRWGNTEAFF.

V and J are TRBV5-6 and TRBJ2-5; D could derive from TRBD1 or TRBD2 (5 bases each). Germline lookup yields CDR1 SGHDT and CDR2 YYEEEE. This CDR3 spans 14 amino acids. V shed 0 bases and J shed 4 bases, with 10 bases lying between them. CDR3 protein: CASSLGGVGETQYF. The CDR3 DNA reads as TGTGCCAGCAGCTTGGGAGGGGTCGGAGAGACCCAGTACTTC.

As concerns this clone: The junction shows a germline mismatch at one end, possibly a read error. The CDR3 region has the DNA TGTGCCAGCAGTTCCAGGACGGTGAACAGTGAAGCTTTCTTT. This encodes CASSSRTVNSEAFF. The chain recombines TRBV28 with TRBJ1-1; D uncertain. Germline V gene lookup returns CDR1 MDHEN and CDR2 SYDVKM. This CDR3 has 14 residues.

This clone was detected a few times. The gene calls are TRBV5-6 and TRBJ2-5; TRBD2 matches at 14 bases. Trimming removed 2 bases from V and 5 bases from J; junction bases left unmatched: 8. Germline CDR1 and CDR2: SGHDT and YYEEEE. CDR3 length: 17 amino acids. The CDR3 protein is CASSLPGTSGSWETQYF. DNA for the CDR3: TGTGCCAGCAGCTTACCCGGGACTAGCGGGAGCTGGGAGACCCAGTACTTC.

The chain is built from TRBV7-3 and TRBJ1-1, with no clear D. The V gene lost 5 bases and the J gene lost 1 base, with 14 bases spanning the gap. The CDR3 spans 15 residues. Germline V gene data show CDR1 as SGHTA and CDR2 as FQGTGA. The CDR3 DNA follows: TGTGCCAGCAGCCTCCTAGGACGGGGGAACACTGAAGCTTTCTTT. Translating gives CASSLLGRGNTEAFF.

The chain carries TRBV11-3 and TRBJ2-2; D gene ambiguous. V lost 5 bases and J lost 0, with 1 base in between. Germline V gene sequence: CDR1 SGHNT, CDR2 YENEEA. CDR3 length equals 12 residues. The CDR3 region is CASSPNTGELFF. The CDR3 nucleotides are TGTGCCAGCAGCCCGAACACCGGGGAGCTGTTTTTT. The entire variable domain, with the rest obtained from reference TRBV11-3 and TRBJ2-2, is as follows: EAGVVQSPRYKIIEKKQPVAFWCNPISGHNTLYWYLQNLGQGPELLIRYENEEAVDDSQLPKDRFSAERLKGVDSTLKIQPAELGDSAVYLCASSPNTGELFFGEGSRLTVL.

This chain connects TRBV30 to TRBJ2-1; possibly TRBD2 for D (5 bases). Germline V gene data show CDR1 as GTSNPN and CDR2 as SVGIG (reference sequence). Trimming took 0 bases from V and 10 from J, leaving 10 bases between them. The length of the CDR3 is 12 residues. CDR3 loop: CAWSVLLAEQFF. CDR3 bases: TGTGCCTGGAGTGTTCTGCTAGCCGAGCAGTTCTTC.

The CDR3 spells CASSPGTGAMNTEAFF. CDR3 in DNA: TGCGCCAGCAGTCCCGGGACAGGAGCCATGAACACTGAAGCTTTCTTT. The V call is TRBV10-2, the J call TRBJ1-1; 8 bases are a match to TRBD1. Germline loops: CDR1 WSHSY, CDR2 SAAADI. CDR3 length: 16 amino acids. V lost 5 bases, J lost 0 bases, and 8 bases stayed unmatched.

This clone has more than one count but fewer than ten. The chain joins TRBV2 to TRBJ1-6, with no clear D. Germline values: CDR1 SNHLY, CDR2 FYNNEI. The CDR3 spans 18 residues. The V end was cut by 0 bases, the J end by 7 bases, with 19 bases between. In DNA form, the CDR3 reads TGTGCCAGCAGTGAAGCGCCCAGGTGGGAACAGAGAAATTCACCCCTCCACTTT. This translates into CASSEAPRWEQRNSPLHF. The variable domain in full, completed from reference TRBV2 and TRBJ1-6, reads EPEVTQTPSHQVTQMGQEVILRCVPISNHLYFYWYRQILGQKVEFLVSFYNNEISEKSEIFDDQFSVERPDGSNFTLKIRSTKLEDSAMYFCASSEAPRWEQRNSPLHFGNGTRLTVT.

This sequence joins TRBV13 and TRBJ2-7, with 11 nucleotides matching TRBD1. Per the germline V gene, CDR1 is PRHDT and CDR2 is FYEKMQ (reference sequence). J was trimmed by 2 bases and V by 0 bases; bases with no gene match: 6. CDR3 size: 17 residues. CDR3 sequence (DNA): TGTGCCAGCAGCTTAGGCCTCGGGACAGGGGGAACCTACGAGCAGTACTTC. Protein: CASSLGLGTGGTYEQYF.

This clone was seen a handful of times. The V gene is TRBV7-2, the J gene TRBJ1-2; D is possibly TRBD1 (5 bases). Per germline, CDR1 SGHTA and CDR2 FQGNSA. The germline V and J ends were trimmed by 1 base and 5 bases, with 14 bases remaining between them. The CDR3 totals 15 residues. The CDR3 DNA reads TGTGCCAGCAGCTTAGAGGCAGGGCCCTCTTATGGCTACACCTTC. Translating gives CASSLEAGPSYGYTF.

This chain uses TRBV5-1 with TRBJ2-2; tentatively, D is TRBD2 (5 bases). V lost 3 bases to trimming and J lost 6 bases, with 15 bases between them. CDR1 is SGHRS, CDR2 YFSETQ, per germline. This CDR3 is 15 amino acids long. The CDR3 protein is CASSSTLISAGELFF. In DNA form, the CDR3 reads TGCGCCAGCAGCTCGACACTTATTAGCGCCGGGGAGCTGTTTTTT.

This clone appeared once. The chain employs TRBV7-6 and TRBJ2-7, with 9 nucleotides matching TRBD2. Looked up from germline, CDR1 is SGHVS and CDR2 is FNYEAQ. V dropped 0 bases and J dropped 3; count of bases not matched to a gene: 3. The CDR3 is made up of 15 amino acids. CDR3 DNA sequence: TGTGCCAGCAGCTTAGCTAGCGGGAGAGACTACGAGCAGTACTTC. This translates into CASSLASGRDYEQYF.

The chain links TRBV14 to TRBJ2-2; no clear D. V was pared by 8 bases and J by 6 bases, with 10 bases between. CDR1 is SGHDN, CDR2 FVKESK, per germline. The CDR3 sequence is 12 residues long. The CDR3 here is CASATLAGELFF. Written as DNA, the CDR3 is TGTGCCAGCGCCACGCTGGCCGGGGAGCTGTTTTTT.

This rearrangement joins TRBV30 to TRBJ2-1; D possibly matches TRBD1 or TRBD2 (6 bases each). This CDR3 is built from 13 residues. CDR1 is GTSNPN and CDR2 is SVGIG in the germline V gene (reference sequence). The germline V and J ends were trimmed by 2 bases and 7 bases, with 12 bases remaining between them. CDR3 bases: TGTGCCTGGAGTCGGGGGCTTGTGAATGAGCAGTTCTTC. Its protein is CAWSRGLVNEQFF.

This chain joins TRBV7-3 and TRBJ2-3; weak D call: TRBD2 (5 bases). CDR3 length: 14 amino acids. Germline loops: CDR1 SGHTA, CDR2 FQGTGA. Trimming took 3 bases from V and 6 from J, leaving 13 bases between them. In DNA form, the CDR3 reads TGTGCCAGCAGCTTGGGAGTTTCTGGGGATACGCAGTATTTT. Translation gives CASSLGVSGDTQYF.

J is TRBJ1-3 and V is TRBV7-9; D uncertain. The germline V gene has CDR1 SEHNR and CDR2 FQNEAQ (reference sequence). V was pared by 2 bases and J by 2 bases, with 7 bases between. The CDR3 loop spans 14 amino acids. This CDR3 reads CASSLPEAGNTIYF. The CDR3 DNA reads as TGTGCCAGCAGCTTACCAGAGGCTGGAAACACCATATATTTT. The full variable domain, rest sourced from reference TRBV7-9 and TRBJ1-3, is DTGVSQNPRHKITKRGQNVTFRCDPISEHNRLYWYRQTLGQGPEFLTYFQNEAQLEKSRLLSDRFSAERPKGSFSTLEIQRTEQGDSAMYLCASSLPEAGNTIYFGEGSWLTVV.

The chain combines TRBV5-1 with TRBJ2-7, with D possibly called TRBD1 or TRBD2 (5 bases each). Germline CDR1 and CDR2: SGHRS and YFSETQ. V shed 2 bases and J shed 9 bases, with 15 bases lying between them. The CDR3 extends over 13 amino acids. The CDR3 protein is CASSLAGTKVQYF. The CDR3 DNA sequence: TGCGCCAGCAGCTTAGCCGGGACGAAAGTGCAGTACTTC.

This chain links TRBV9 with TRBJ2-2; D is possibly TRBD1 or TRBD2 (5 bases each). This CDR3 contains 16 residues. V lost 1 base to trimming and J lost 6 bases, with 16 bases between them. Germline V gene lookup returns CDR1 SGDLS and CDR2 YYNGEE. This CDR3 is CASSVRAEVGAGELFF. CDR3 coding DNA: TGTGCCAGCAGCGTACGGGCGGAGGTGGGGGCCGGGGAGCTGTTTTTT.